Below, 22 T cell receptor beta chains from the same sample are listed, as sequenced in a study of cytomegalovirus exposure and HLA in healthy donors. The study ran its PCR with 60 Vbeta and 13 Jbeta primers. TCRdb's copy holds only in-frame clones and misses some; the assay was immunoSEQ multiplex PCR. The sample has under 250,000 clones, 60% to 80% seen once. Sequencing input: PBMCs. All receptors come from a male donor in good health and CMV-seronegative.

This clone occurred a few times. The rearrangement links TRBV19 to TRBJ2-1; 9 positions match TRBD2. With V trimmed by 3 bases and J by 8 bases, 5 bases remained unmatched. Germline V gives CDR1 LNHDA, CDR2 SQIVND (reference sequence). The CDR3 has 14 amino acids. As DNA, the CDR3 is TGTGCCAGTAGTATTAGCGGGAGTACGGATGAGCAGTTCTTC. Translated: CASSISGSTDEQFF.

The genes are TRBV2 and TRBJ2-1; 12 nucleotides match TRBD2. Germline CDR1 reads SNHLY; CDR2 reads FYNNEI. Trimming cost V 8 bases and J 4 bases; bases outside gene matches: 9. The CDR3 is 16 amino acids. The CDR3 sequence: CASETSGRGAYNEQFF. The CDR3 DNA is TGTGCCAGCGAGACTAGCGGGAGAGGTGCGTACAATGAGCAGTTCTTC.

The chain recombines TRBV19 with TRBJ2-7; no reliable D call. Germline CDR1 reads LNHDA; CDR2 reads SQIVND (reference sequence). V gave up 4 bases and J gave up 6 bases, with 13 bases separating them. This CDR3 spans 13 amino acids. This CDR3 is CASSTSAWSEQYF. DNA for the CDR3: TGTGCCAGTAGTACCTCAGCTTGGAGCGAGCAGTACTTC.

In this sample, this clone turned up a few times. The chain carries TRBV28 and TRBJ2-7; D perhaps matches TRBD2 (5 bases). This CDR3 is built from 13 residues. Germline V lookup: CDR1 MDHEN, CDR2 SYDVKM. Trimming pared 8 bases from V and 2 bases from J, leaving 13 bases between. The CDR3 nucleotides are TGTGCCAGCCTCGCCCCGGGGACCTACGAGCAGTACTTC. Its translation is CASLAPGTYEQYF. Using reference TRBV28 and TRBJ2-7 for the parts outside the CDR3, the full variable domain is DVKVTQSSRYLVKRTGEKVFLECVQDMDHENMFWYRQDPGLGLRLIYFSYDVKMKEKGDIPEGYSVSREKKERFSLILESASTNQTSMYLCASLAPGTYEQYFGPGTRLTVT.

The J gene is TRBJ1-1, the V gene TRBV6-5; D gene ambiguous. Germline V lookup: CDR1 MNHEY, CDR2 SVGAGI. The CDR3 is made up of 14 amino acids. The germline V and J ends were trimmed by 3 bases and 4 bases, with 12 bases remaining between them. DNA of the CDR3: TGTGCCAGCAGTTATAAGGGAGGGAGCACTGAAGCTTTCTTT. It specifies CASSYKGGSTEAFF.

CDR3 sequence (DNA): TGTGCCTGGATTTCCCGATATTGGGGACAGAAGGCTGAAGCTTTCTTT. Amino acid sequence: CAWISRYWGQKAEAFF. V is TRBV30 and J is TRBJ1-1; 7 positions agree with TRBD1. V lost 4 bases, J lost 6 bases, and 17 bases stayed unmatched. Germline loops: CDR1 GTSNPN, CDR2 SVGIG (reference sequence). CDR3 length equals 16 residues.

The chain joins TRBV5-1 to TRBJ1-2; D perhaps matches TRBD1 (6 bases). Germline V CDR1 and CDR2: SGHRS, YFSETQ. The CDR3 spans 14 residues. The V gene lost 2 bases and the J gene lost 3 bases, with 11 bases spanning the gap. The CDR3 sequence: CASSFTGNDYGYTF. DNA for the CDR3: TGCGCCAGCAGCTTCACAGGGAATGACTATGGCTACACCTTC.

This clone came up once. The CDR3 DNA follows: TGTGCCAGTAGTATCATCGGGAGGGCGGAGACCCAGTACTTC. It translates to CASSIIGRAETQYF. This chain joins TRBV19 and TRBJ2-5, with 8 bases matching TRBD2. The CDR3 is 14 residues long. In germline, CDR1 is LNHDA, CDR2 SQIVND (reference sequence). J was trimmed by 5 bases and V by 3 bases; bases with no gene match: 5.

The rearrangement links TRBV25-1 to TRBJ2-1; 9 bases fit TRBD1. Trimming at V came to 4 bases and at J to 2 bases, leaving 6 bases not matched to a gene. This CDR3 is 16 amino acids long. From germline, CDR1 is MGHDK and CDR2 SYGVNS. The CDR3: CASSGQGDRAYNEQFF. DNA for the CDR3: TGTGCCAGCAGTGGGCAGGGGGACAGGGCCTACAATGAGCAGTTCTTC. Looking up the rest from reference TRBV25-1 and TRBJ2-1 gives the full variable domain: EADIYQTPRYLVIGTGKKITLECSQTMGHDKMYWYQQDPGMELHLIHYSYGVNSTEKGDLSSESTVSRIRTEHFPLTLESARPSHTSQYLCASSGQGDRAYNEQFFGPGTRLTVL.

On this clone itself: The junction does not match germline at one end; this may be a read error. V is TRBV7-9 and J is TRBJ1-2, with a tentative D call TRBD1 (6 bases). This CDR3 has 17 amino acids. The germline V gene encodes CDR1 SEHNR and CDR2 FQNEAQ (reference sequence). CDR3 sequence: CSSSLVGRGSSTYGYTF. In nucleotides, the CDR3 is TGTTCCAGCAGCTTAGTGGGGAGGGGGTCATCTACCTATGGCTACACCTTC.

V is TRBV6-5 and J is TRBJ2-5, with no clear D. The J call may not be correct, given that the DNA end is closer to TRBJ2-7. The CDR3 is 15 residues long. Per the germline V gene, CDR1 is MNHEY and CDR2 is SVGAGI. Here the CDR3 reads CASRSPRHSPYEQYF. The CDR3 DNA reads TGTGCCAGCAGGTCACCCAGACACAGCCCCTACGAGCAGTACTTC.

The V call is TRBV9, the J call TRBJ1-2, with 7 bases aligning to TRBD1. V gave up 3 bases and J gave up 8 bases; unmatched junction bases: 19. The CDR3 covers 17 residues. Germline CDR1 reads SGDLS; CDR2 reads YYNGEE. CDR3 loop: CASSAEMFVDREDGYTF. CDR3 bases: TGTGCCAGCAGCGCCGAAATGTTTGTTGACAGGGAAGACGGCTACACCTTC. Variable domain in full (rest from reference TRBV9 and TRBJ1-2): DSGVTQTPKHLITATGQRVTLRCSPRSGDLSVYWYQQSLDQGLQFLIQYYNGEERAKGNILERFSAQQFPDLHSELNLSSLELGDSALYFCASSAEMFVDREDGYTFGSGTRLTVV.

This chain connects TRBV19 to TRBJ2-2; TRBD2 matches at 9 bases. This CDR3 is built from 14 residues. Per germline, CDR1 LNHDA and CDR2 SQIVND (reference sequence). The ends lost 8 bases at V and 0 bases at J; junction bases unmatched: 1. The CDR3 protein is CASLAGTNTGELFF. CDR3 DNA: TGTGCCAGTCTAGCGGGGACGAACACCGGGGAGCTGTTTTTT. The variable domain in full, with the rest retrieved from reference TRBV19 and TRBJ2-2, is DGGITQSPKYLFRKEGQNVTLSCEQNLNHDAMYWYRQDPGQGLRLIYYSQIVNDFQKGDIAEGYSVSREKKESFPLTVTSAQKNPTAFYLCASLAGTNTGELFFGEGSRLTVL.

The chain employs TRBV5-1 and TRBJ2-3; TRBD1 might be the D (5 bases). V lost 4 bases, J lost 4 bases, and 22 bases lay in between. This CDR3 is 17 amino acids long. Germline CDR1 reads SGHRS; CDR2 reads YFSETQ. The CDR3 nucleotides read TGCGCCAGCAGCCATACGATTCAGGGCGAATGGGCAGATACGCAGTATTTT. It specifies CASSHTIQGEWADTQYF.

This clone appeared a few times. This sequence joins TRBV5-5 and TRBJ1-5; D may be TRBD1 (6 bases). This CDR3 has 18 amino acids. CDR1 and CDR2 from the germline V gene are SGHKS and YYEKEE (reference sequence). V lost 4 bases and J lost 3, with 23 bases in between. CDR3 region: CASSRIITGTQINQPQHF. DNA for the CDR3: TGTGCCAGCAGCCGGATAATCACCGGGACACAAATCAATCAGCCCCAGCATTTT.

V is TRBV4-1 and J is TRBJ2-7; 8 nucleotides agree with TRBD1. J lost 1 base, V lost 1 base, and 3 bases had no gene match. The CDR3 covers 15 residues. Germline V lookup: CDR1 MGHRA, CDR2 YSYEKL. CDR3 bases: TGCGCCAGCAGCCAAGTCCGGGACAGGTCCTACGAGCAGTACTTC. Amino acids: CASSQVRDRSYEQYF.

This chain joins TRBV2 and TRBJ1-5; TRBD1 is a possible D gene (6 bases). This CDR3 comprises 14 residues. CDR1 is SNHLY and CDR2 is FYNNEI in the germline V gene. V lost 8 bases to trimming and J lost 0 bases, with 11 bases between them. The CDR3 sequence: CASGQGTSNQPQHF. CDR3 nucleotides: TGTGCCAGCGGCCAGGGGACTAGCAATCAGCCCCAGCATTTT.

This chain joins TRBV11-3 and TRBJ1-1; no clear D. Trimming stripped 3 bases from V and 7 bases from J, with 12 bases between. The CDR3 contains 13 residues. Germline V gene data show CDR1 as SGHNT and CDR2 as YENEEA. CDR3 in amino acids: CASSLGDSGEAFF. CDR3 sequence (DNA): TGTGCCAGCAGCTTGGGAGATTCTGGTGAAGCTTTCTTT.

In its sample, this clone was seen once. This chain joins TRBV2 and TRBJ2-5; 8 nucleotides line up with TRBD1. Per germline, CDR1 SNHLY and CDR2 FYNNEI. This CDR3 has 14 residues. The J segment lost 2 bases and the V segment lost 6 bases, leaving 5 bases of the junction unmatched. CDR3 DNA: TGTGCCAGCAGACTGGGACAGGCTCAAGAGACCCAGTACTTC. Translating gives CASRLGQAQETQYF.

The V and J genes are TRBV7-9 and TRBJ1-2; D unresolved. CDR3 size: 12 residues. Trimming removed 4 bases from V and 4 bases from J, with 7 bases in between. Germline assignment: CDR1 SEHNR and CDR2 FQNEAQ (reference sequence). CDR3 bases: TGTGCCAGCAGCTACTCGGGCTATGGCTACACCTTC. It translates to CASSYSGYGYTF. The full variable domain, in which reference TRBV7-9 and TRBJ1-2 provide the parts outside the CDR3, is DTGVSQNPRHKITKRGQNVTFRCDPISEHNRLYWYRQTLGQGPEFLTYFQNEAQLEKSRLLSDRFSAERPKGSFSTLEIQRTEQGDSAMYLCASSYSGYGYTFGSGTRLTVV.

This clone has a single count. J is TRBJ2-7 and V is TRBV6-1; tentatively, D is TRBD1 (6 bases). The germline V and J ends were trimmed by 1 base and 2 bases, with 12 bases remaining between them. CDR1 is MNHNS, CDR2 SASEGT, per germline. The CDR3 extends over 15 amino acids. The CDR3 loop reads CASSEERNRAYEQYF. The CDR3 DNA is TGTGCCAGCAGTGAAGAGAGGAACAGGGCCTACGAGCAGTACTTC.

The chain links TRBV5-1 to TRBJ1-2, with 8 bases fitting TRBD1. Trimming took 4 bases from V and 1 from J; bases not matched to a gene: 9. Germline V lookup: CDR1 SGHRS, CDR2 YFSETQ. This CDR3 spans 16 amino acids. CDR3 region: CASSPLDRDFNYGYTF. CDR3 nucleotides: TGCGCCAGCAGCCCTTTGGACAGGGATTTTAACTATGGCTACACCTTC.